The table lists the clone carrying this T cell receptor beta chain with a few counts. Its antigen is not identified. This sample stems from a study of beta chain features in type 1 diabetes. Every isolated RNA sample was fully reverse transcribed, so sequencing captured expressed TCRB transcripts. Only in-frame clones appear in the TCRdb table, and some are missing; sequencing was by immunoSEQ multiplex PCR. The sample lists 250,000 to 350,000 clones; around 13% were seen once. Trimming took 6 bases from V and 7 from J; bases not matched to a gene: 10. The CDR3 is made up of 14 amino acids. Germline loops: CDR1 MNHEY, CDR2 SVGAGI. Findings and limits, study-wide: Researchers report that Type 1 diabetes patients had moderately but significantly shorter TCRB CDR3s across all four CD4+ subsets.

This receptor was identified in a young man in good health. The chain has TRBV6-5 and TRBJ2-5; 8 bases are shared with TRBD1. Material: central memory CD4+ T cells from blood. The CDR3 reads CASRNPGGSATQYF. For the CDR3, the DNA is TGTGCCAGCAGGAACCCAGGGGGCTCGGCGACCCAGTACTTC.